This T cell receptor beta chain is from a study of T cells in Graves' hyperthyroidism and ophthalmopathy (dated by TCRdb to the late 2010s). Regarding the complete study: Peripheral blood was collected at initial diagnosis, before any treatment. After blood sampling, hyperthyroidism patients were treated with methimazole at a starting dose of 30 mg daily, and ophthalmopathy patients were treated with high-dose intravenous methylprednisolone. TCR Vbeta CDR3 sequencing of 120 to 150 peripheral blood samples (approximately 44 ophthalmopathy, some 75 hyperthyroidism and roughly 17 progressor patients) is reported in the paper. Prospective prediction of ophthalmopathy was tested in an independent validation cohort of 18 to 20 hyperthyroidism patients and 17 patients who later progressed to ophthalmopathy. In addition, the study compared T-cell repertoires in thyroid tissue and in blood from over 5 Graves' hyperthyroidism patients. To identify TCR V-J signatures that set the groups apart, the researchers used a discovery cohort of 90 to 100 patients, made up of 43 with Graves' ophthalmopathy and 57 with stable Graves' hyperthyroidism. The 100 discovery patients were randomly divided into training and test sets at a 7:3 ratio.

What the research found in general, with its limitations: During validation, the model predicted progression to ophthalmopathy a median of roughly six months ahead of onset, with almost 71% sensitivity and roughly 72% specificity. A 13 V-J signature model separated ophthalmopathy from stable hyperthyroidism, with approximately 86% sensitivity and 81% to 83% specificity in cross-validation and 80%/75% in testing. Most expanded thyroid clonotypes (frequency above 0.001) were also detected in blood, suggesting blood repertoires may reflect thyroid immune responses. Sample size was not statistically predetermined, and investigators were not blinded to group allocation.

Graves' hyperthyroidism was defined as stable when no progression to ophthalmopathy occurred over 18 months of follow-up. Hyperthyroidism patients were newly diagnosed, had a disease duration of under 2 months, and were aged 18 to 65 years. Exclusion was applied to patients with uncontrolled infections, other autoimmune diseases, pregnancy or lactation. Diagnoses were established on the basis of clinical symptoms, serum thyroxine and TRAb, thyroid ultrasound, and orbital computed tomography. Ficoll-Paque density gradient centrifugation was used to isolate PBMCs from around 10 ml of fresh peripheral blood. Trizol reagent was used to extract total RNA, and RNA quality was then checked on an Agilent 2100 Bioanalyzer. The CDR3 contains 13 residues, cysteine and phenylalanine counted. Only the CDR3 portion is preserved as DNA: 39 bases, with reading frame beginning at the first base. Per the germline V gene, MGHDK is the CDR1 and SYGVNS is the CDR2. The germline ends are 10 bases apart after V is trimmed by 7 bases and J by 1 base.

TCR beta CDR3 regions were amplified from RNA transcripts. A first-round RT-PCR of the TCR CDR3 used the HTBI primer set with the Qiagen OneStep RT-PCR kit. A second multiplex PCR round built the libraries, followed by size selection and purification. Libraries were sequenced paired-end with 100 bp reads on an Illumina HiSeq2000. The original methods were these. SOAPnuke was used to process the raw data, removing reads that contained adapters or uncalled bases, had a mean Phred below 15, or lacked an exact match to the constant primer or identifier. COPE v1.2.5 was used to merge the high-quality paired reads, and each unique nucleotide sequence was defined as a clonotype. MiTCR v1.1 was used to align clonotypes to the IMGT TRBV, TRBD and TRBJ reference segments. The analysis was restricted to V-J combinations with a frequency above 0.0001, which together covered just over 98% of the repertoires. A TCS score was defined as the ratio between F50 (clonal expansion) and ExV (chaos), using BLOSUM62-based TCRdist between CDR3 peptides within each V-J. Welch's t-statistics and random forest reduced fewer than 550 V-J features to under 15, which were used in a naive Bayes classifier (R e1071). TCRdb's own reprocessing of the public reads used fastp at Q25 and MiXCR and kept productive beta chains. Rows matching on CDR3 protein sequence are summarized as one entry with the most common DNA and genes. The V and J calls and clone size come from TCRdb's table, not from the authors' own analysis. The sample table records 700,000 or so distinct CDR3 sequences; about a sixth of these occur just once. Around 8.1% of the sample goes to the ten largest clones.

Concerning this clonotype itself: The antigen it recognizes is unknown. Base qualities were left out, and no much larger clone turns up one base away.

The TCR originated in a man younger than 30 with Graves' hyperthyroidism. Recombination joined TRBV25-1 with TRBJ1-1; the D gene assignment is ambiguous. Input material: blood. The DNA reads TGTGCCAGCAAACCACCGGGGAACACTGAAGCTTTCTTT. Its translation reads: CASKPPGNTEAFF.